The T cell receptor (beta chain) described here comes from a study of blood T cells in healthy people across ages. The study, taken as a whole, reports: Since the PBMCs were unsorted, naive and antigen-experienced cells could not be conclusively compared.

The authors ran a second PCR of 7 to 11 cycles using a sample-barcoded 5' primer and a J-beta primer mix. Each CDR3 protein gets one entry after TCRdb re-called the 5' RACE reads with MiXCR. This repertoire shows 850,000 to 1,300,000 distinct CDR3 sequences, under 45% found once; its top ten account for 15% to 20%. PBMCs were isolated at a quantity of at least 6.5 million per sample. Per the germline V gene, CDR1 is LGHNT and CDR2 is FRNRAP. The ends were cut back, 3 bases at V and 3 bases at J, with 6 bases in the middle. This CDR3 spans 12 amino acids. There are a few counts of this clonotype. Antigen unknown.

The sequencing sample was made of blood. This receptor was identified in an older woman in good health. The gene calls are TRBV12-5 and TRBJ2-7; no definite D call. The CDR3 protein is CASGFNYYEQYF. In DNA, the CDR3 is TGTGCTAGTGGTTTTAACTACTACGAGCAGTACTTC.